This T cell receptor (beta chain) appears in the sequencing data of a study of T cells in Graves' hyperthyroidism and ophthalmopathy. Study-wide results and caveats: The model predicted ophthalmopathy a median approximately six months before onset.

Diagnoses used clinical symptoms, serum thyroxine and TRAb, thyroid ultrasound and orbital computed tomography. In this sample, this clonotype turned up a few times. Its antigen remains unidentified. Using RNA transcripts as the source, TCR beta CDR3 regions were amplified. TCR CDR3 regions were first amplified by RT-PCR with HTBI primers. TCRdb analysed the multiplex PCR reads with MiXCR anew, one entry per CDR3 protein. This sample has about 640,000 distinct CDR3 sequences; more than 20% occur once, and the top ten carry around a third. This TCR derives from a man aged 25 to 40 with Graves' ophthalmopathy. Input material: blood.

The chain's CDR3 is CASSLEQGGTQYF. CDR3 nucleotides: TGTGCCAGCAGCTTAGAACAGGGGGGTACGCAGTATTTT. J is TRBJ2-3 and V is TRBV7-2, with 8 bases fitting TRBD1. CDR3 length: 13 residues. The germline V gene has CDR1 SGHTA and CDR2 FQGNSA. V was pared by 1 base and J by 8 bases, with 2 bases of the junction left unmatched.